This is a list of T cell receptor beta chains from one sample in a study of cytomegalovirus exposure and HLA in healthy donors. This table comes from immunoSEQ multiplex PCR, and its TCRdb copy is limited to in-frame clones, with some not included. Among 120,000 or so clones listed, about 90% were seen once. The sample taken for sequencing was PBMCs. These receptors all come from a woman younger than 35 in good health and CMV-seronegative. The CDR3 runs from the conserved cysteine through the conserved F or W. Fields, in order: D gene, J gene, clone size, V gene, CDR3 protein, CDR3 DNA. D genes are given only for firm matches. The size entry is marked missing in some rows and otherwise reads once, few, many or a size class.

>.|TRBJ2-2|once|TRBV6-6
CASSYWGPNTGELFF
TGTGCCAGCAGTTACTGGGGGCCGAACACCGGGGAGCTGTTTTTT
>.|TRBJ2-7|.|TRBV2
CASSAHSSYEQYF
TGTGCCAGCAGTGCTCACAGCTCCTACGAGCAGTACTTC
>TRBD1|TRBJ1-5|.|TRBV28
CASNQRGQAYQPQHF
TGTGCCAGCAACCAGAGGGGACAGGCGTATCAGCCCCAGCATTTT
>TRBD2|TRBJ2-2|.|TRBV2
CASRQGLAGTGELFF
TGTGCCAGCAGGCAGGGACTAGCGGGGACCGGGGAGCTGTTTTTT
>TRBD2|TRBJ2-5|.|TRBV11-2
CASSRLSGRREETQYF
TGTGCCAGCAGCAGACTTAGCGGGAGGAGGGAAGAGACCCAGTACTTC
>TRBD2|TRBJ2-3|.|TRBV5-1
CASSQAGLTDTQYF
TGCGCCAGCAGCCAAGCGGGACTCACAGATACGCAGTATTTT
>TRBD1|TRBJ1-1|.|TRBV28
CASSLPTGVSLENTEAFF
TGTGCCAGCAGTTTACCGACAGGGGTGAGTTTAGAGAACACTGAAGCTTTCTTT
>.|TRBJ2-1|.|TRBV11-2
CASSSPRRAQFF
TGTGCCAGCAGCTCCCCCAGGAGGGCGCAGTTCTTC
>TRBD2|TRBJ2-1|.|TRBV15
CATSRGLAGAYNEQFF
TGTGCCACCAGCAGAGGGCTAGCGGGAGCCTACAATGAGCAGTTCTTC
>.|TRBJ2-1|.|TRBV4-3
CASSQDSWRDSYNEQFF
TGCGCCAGCAGCCAAGACTCTTGGCGGGACTCCTACAATGAGCAGTTCTTC
>.|TRBJ2-1|.|TRBV27
CASSSLRRSSYNEQFF
TGTGCCAGCAGTTCCCTGCGGCGTAGCTCCTACAATGAGCAGTTCTTC
>TRBD1|TRBJ1-5|.|TRBV27
CASSHTGGVAYQPQHF
TGTGCCAGCAGTCATACAGGGGGCGTAGCGTATCAGCCCCAGCATTTT
>TRBD2|TRBJ2-7|.|TRBV7-9
CASSLGDRGRDEQYF
TGTGCCAGCAGCTTAGGTGATCGGGGGAGGGACGAGCAGTACTTC
>TRBD2|TRBJ2-1|.|TRBV29-1
CSGTSGRAVEQFF
TGCAGCGGGACTAGCGGGAGGGCCGTCGAGCAGTTCTTC
>TRBD2|TRBJ2-7|.|TRBV7-2
CASSLVTSGSSSYEQYF
TGTGCCAGCAGCTTAGTTACTAGCGGGAGTTCCTCCTACGAGCAGTACTTC
>.|TRBJ2-1|.|TRBV9
CASSVGDWNNEQFF
TGTGCCAGCAGCGTAGGGGACTGGAACAATGAGCAGTTCTTC
>TRBD1|TRBJ2-1|.|TRBV19
CASSIGQGGDEQFF
TGTGCCAGTAGTATCGGACAGGGCGGAGATGAGCAGTTCTTC
>.|TRBJ2-7|.|TRBV5-4
CASSLDSPYEQYF
TGTGCCAGCAGCTTGGACAGTCCCTACGAGCAGTACTTC
>.|TRBJ1-2|.|TRBV5-1
CASSLESGYTF
TGCGCCAGCAGCCTGGAGAGTGGCTACACCTTC
>TRBD2|TRBJ2-1|.|TRBV28
CASSPPTGTSGRPYNEQFF
TGTGCCAGCAGTCCCCCTACCGGGACTAGCGGGAGGCCCTACAATGAGCAGTTCTTC
>.|TRBJ2-3|.|TRBV16
CASSPGLPTDTQYF
TGTGCCAGCAGCCCGGGACTCCCCACAGATACGCAGTATTTT
>.|TRBJ2-2|.|TRBV2
CASKVGGADTGELFF
TGTGCCAGCAAAGTAGGGGGGGCAGATACCGGGGAGCTGTTTTTT
>.|TRBJ2-1|.|TRBV18
CASSPPGSGSEQFF
TGTGCCAGCTCACCACCGGGGTCCGGGAGTGAGCAGTTCTTC
>.|TRBJ1-1|.|TRBV27
CASGGGQLNTEAFF
TGTGCCAGCGGGGGAGGTCAGCTGAACACTGAAGCTTTCTTT
>TRBD1|TRBJ2-1|.|TRBV6-5
CASNPGQYYNEQFF
TGTGCCAGCAATCCGGGACAGTATTACAATGAGCAGTTCTTC
>TRBD2|TRBJ2-1|.|TRBV10-1
CASSESAGGYNEQFF
TGCGCCAGCAGTGAGTCGGCGGGGGGATACAATGAGCAGTTCTTC
>.|TRBJ1-6|.|TRBV6-6
CASSYSKGVEDSPLHF
TGTGCCAGCAGCTACTCCAAGGGAGTTGAGGATTCACCCCTCCACTTT
>.|TRBJ2-3|once|TRBV6-4
CASSDRRDTLQYF
TGTGCCAGCAGTGACCGCCGGGACACCTTACAGTATTTT
>.|TRBJ1-5|.|TRBV5-6
CASSLAGTKQPQHF
TGTGCCAGCAGCTTGGCGGGGACAAAACAGCCCCAGCATTTT
>.|TRBJ2-2|.|TRBV28
CASSPRFTGELFF
TGTGCCAGCAGTCCTAGGTTTACCGGGGAGCTGTTTTTT
>.|TRBJ2-1|.|TRBV9
CASSVGAGGEQFF
TGTGCCAGCAGCGTAGGAGCCGGAGGTGAGCAGTTCTTC
>.|TRBJ1-5|few|TRBV30
CAWKRRESNQPQHF
TGTGCCTGGAAACGGAGGGAAAGCAATCAGCCCCAGCATTTT
>.|TRBJ2-7|once|TRBV27
CASSFGGPEQYF
TGTGCCAGCAGTTTTGGGGGCCCCGAGCAGTACTTC
>.|TRBJ2-7|.|TRBV5-5
CASSFGGTSYEQYF
TGTGCCAGCAGCTTCGGCGGGACCTCCTACGAGCAGTACTTC
>TRBD1|TRBJ2-2|few|TRBV28
CASSWDSPTGELFF
TGTGCCAGCAGCTGGGACAGCCCCACCGGGGAGCTGTTTTTT
>.|TRBJ1-2|once|TRBV9
CASSVDPSVGLPYTF
TGTGCCAGCAGCGTAGATCCCAGTGTGGGGCTTCCCTACACCTTC
>TRBD2|TRBJ2-1|.|TRBV5-6
CASSLYSGRATWFF
TGTGCCAGCAGCTTGTACAGCGGGAGGGCCACCTGGTTCTTC
>.|TRBJ2-1|.|TRBV4-1
CASSQDGSEQFF
TGCGCCAGCAGCCAAGACGGTTCTGAGCAGTTCTTC
>TRBD2|TRBJ2-1|.|TRBV5-1
CASSYVRTSGGSSYNEQFF
TGCGCCAGCAGCTACGTCCGGACTAGCGGGGGGAGCTCCTACAATGAGCAGTTCTTC